Below are 12 T cell receptor beta chains sequenced from a single sample in a study of T cells in localized non-small cell lung cancer. This table comes from immunoSEQ multiplex PCR, and its TCRdb copy is limited to in-frame clones, with some not included. The sample contains fewer than 45,000 clones, approximately 86% of which appear only once. Sequenced here: peripheral blood, sampled before any cancer treatment. The receptors originated from a woman between 18 and 49 years old with stage III lung adenocarcinoma.

The sample holds a few counts of this clone. This rearrangement joins TRBV7-9 to TRBJ1-1, with unresolved D. This CDR3 comprises 11 residues. Germline CDR1 and CDR2: SEHNR and FQNEAQ (reference sequence). V lost 5 bases and J lost 5, with 6 bases in between. In nucleotides, the CDR3 is TGTGCCAGCAGCCGAAGAACTGAAGCTTTCTTT. The encoded protein is CASSRRTEAFF.

The V and J genes are TRBV5-1 and TRBJ2-7; possibly TRBD2 for D (5 bases). V was shortened by 6 bases and J by 7 bases, with 11 bases between the two germline ends. From germline, CDR1 is SGHRS and CDR2 YFSETQ. The CDR3 consists of 11 residues. The CDR3 is CASNRESEQYF. For the CDR3, the DNA is TGCGCCAGCAATAGGGAGTCGGAGCAGTACTTC. The full variable domain, in which reference TRBV5-1 and TRBJ2-7 provide the parts outside the CDR3, is KAGVTQTPRYLIKTRGQQVTLSCSPISGHRSVSWYQQTPGQGLQFLFEYFSETQRNKGNFPGRFSGRQFSNSRSEMNVSTLELGDSALYLCASNRESEQYFGPGTRLTVT.

The V and J genes are TRBV6-6 and TRBJ2-1; D uncertain. CDR1 MNHNY and CDR2 SVGAGI come from the germline V gene (reference sequence). The CDR3 is 16 amino acids. Trimming shortened V by 7 bases and J by 0 bases, and 16 bases separated the two germline ends. CDR3 DNA sequence: TGTGCCAGCACCCCAAACCGAATAAGCTCCTACAATGAGCAGTTCTTC. Translating gives CASTPNRISSYNEQFF.

The rearrangement joins TRBV11-2 to TRBJ2-3; 8 bases line up with TRBD1. Trimming at V came to 4 bases and at J to 6 bases, leaving 9 bases not matched to a gene. This CDR3 comprises 15 residues. CDR1 is SGHAT, CDR2 FQNNGV, per germline. In nucleotides, the CDR3 is TGTGCCAGCAGCTCTGACAGGGGTGCGGCCGATACGCAGTATTTT. Its translation: CASSSDRGAADTQYF.

V is TRBV19 and J is TRBJ2-7; D may be TRBD1 or TRBD2 (5 bases each). This CDR3 comprises 15 residues. Germline V gene sequence: CDR1 LNHDA, CDR2 SQIVND (reference sequence). The V end was cut by 4 bases, the J end by 0 bases, with 13 bases between. The CDR3 DNA reads as TGTGCCAGTAGTACCCAGTGGGGGAGCTCCTACGAGCAGTACTTC. It specifies CASSTQWGSSYEQYF.

The chain employs TRBV12-5 and TRBJ2-1, with D perhaps TRBD2 (6 bases). Germline-derived CDR1 and CDR2 are LGHNT and FRNRAP. CDR3 length equals 18 residues. The germline V and J ends were trimmed by 2 bases and 4 bases, with 21 bases remaining between them. Written as DNA, the CDR3 is TGTGCTAGTGGTTTGTTAACGGGGACTTCCGACCGGTACAATGAGCAGTTCTTC. Amino acids: CASGLLTGTSDRYNEQFF.

This chain connects TRBV27 to TRBJ1-1; D might be TRBD1 (5 bases). Per germline, CDR1 MNHEY and CDR2 SMNVEV (reference sequence). Trimming cost V 6 bases and J 1 base, with 18 bases left between them. The CDR3 is made up of 16 amino acids. CDR3 amino acids: CASSHDGTFPNTEAFF. The CDR3 bases are TGTGCCAGCAGCCATGACGGGACTTTCCCGAACACTGAAGCTTTCTTT.

The sample holds a few counts of this clone. This chain uses TRBV7-9 with TRBJ1-4; the match to TRBD1 covers 11 bases. CDR1 is SEHNR and CDR2 is FQNEAQ in the germline V gene (reference sequence). Losses at the gene ends were 5 bases for V and 0 bases for J; bases not matched to a gene: 8. The CDR3 runs 18 residues. As DNA, the CDR3 is TGTGCCAGCAGCCTGCCGCCGGGACAGGGGGCAACTAATGAAAAACTGTTTTTT. It specifies CASSLPPGQGATNEKLFF.

The chain has TRBV19 and TRBJ2-2, with 10 bases aligning to TRBD2. Germline CDR1 LNHDA, CDR2 SQIVND (reference sequence). This CDR3 is built from 18 residues. Trimming at V came to 5 bases and at J to 3 bases, leaving 12 bases not matched to a gene. This chain's CDR3 is CASSPPGAGGPDTGELFF. The CDR3 bases are TGTGCCAGTAGTCCCCCCGGAGCGGGGGGGCCCGACACCGGGGAGCTGTTTTTT.

The rearrangement uses TRBV5-1 and TRBJ2-7; TRBD1 is a possible D gene (5 bases). The CDR3 runs to 14 residues. V was cut by 4 bases and J by 4 bases, with 15 bases left in between. Per the germline V gene, CDR1 is SGHRS and CDR2 is YFSETQ. The CDR3, as DNA: TGCGCCAGCAGCCCGAGACAGAATGATTACGAGCAGTACTTC. It codes for CASSPRQNDYEQYF.

As DNA, the CDR3 is TGTGCCAGCTCACCACCGATGGGACAGGGAATTGGGGCTCATCAGCCCCAGCATTTT. Translating gives CASSPPMGQGIGAHQPQHF. This rearrangement joins TRBV18 to TRBJ1-5, with 9 bases that match TRBD1. This CDR3 is 19 amino acids long. CDR1 and CDR2 from the germline V gene are KGHSH and LQKENI. V lost 0 bases and J lost 5; bases outside the gene matches: 14.

The chain carries TRBV25-1 and TRBJ2-1; perhaps TRBD1 as D (6 bases). This CDR3 is 16 amino acids long. V dropped 4 bases and J dropped 4 bases, with 17 bases sitting between them. Per germline, CDR1 MGHDK and CDR2 SYGVNS. CDR3 loop: CASSVRQVGLYNEQFF. The CDR3 DNA reads TGTGCCAGCAGTGTCCGACAGGTCGGCCTATACAATGAGCAGTTCTTC.